A single sample is the source of the 20 T cell receptor beta chains below, sequenced in a study of cytomegalovirus exposure and HLA in healthy donors. The PCR ran on 60 Vbeta and 13 Jbeta primers. The repertoire was sequenced with immunoSEQ multiplex PCR; TCRdb's copy has only in-frame clones and lacks some. Counted here are about 68,000 clones, 80% to 90% occurring once; the ten biggest clones make up about 6.8%. The specimen was PBMCs. All receptors come from a human donor in good health.

The chain recombines TRBV5-8 with TRBJ2-3; TRBD2 is a possible D gene (6 bases). The CDR3 has 15 amino acids. Looked up from germline, CDR1 is SGHTS and CDR2 is YDEGEE. The germline V and J ends were trimmed by 2 bases and 2 bases, with 12 bases remaining between them. CDR3 region: CASSFGGSFTDTQYF. In DNA form, the CDR3 reads TGTGCCAGCAGCTTCGGGGGTTCTTTCACAGATACGCAGTATTTT.

Concerning this clone: Sequence at one end of the junction differs from germline and may be a read error. The rearrangement joins TRBV5-1 to TRBJ1-2, with 8 bases lining up with TRBD1. CDR1 and CDR2 (germline): SGHRS, YFSETQ. This CDR3 contains 14 residues. CDR3 nucleotide sequence: TGCGCCAGCAGCTTGGGGGACAGGAACTATGGCTACCCCTTC. This gives the protein CASSLGDRNYGYPF.

This clone was observed a single time. V gene TRBV5-1 combines with J gene TRBJ2-7; unclear D gene. CDR1 SGHRS and CDR2 YFSETQ come from the germline V gene. This CDR3 is 14 amino acids long. V was pared by 4 bases and J by 3 bases, with 14 bases between. The CDR3 spells CASSQALLNYEQYF. The DNA of the CDR3 is TGCGCCAGCAGCCAAGCCTTACTCAACTACGAGCAGTACTTC.

V gene TRBV6-5 combines with J gene TRBJ2-5; TRBD1 matches at 12 bases. Per germline, CDR1 MNHEY and CDR2 SVGAGI. The J segment lost 5 bases and the V segment lost 7 bases, leaving 8 bases of the junction unmatched. CDR3 size: 15 residues. The CDR3 bases are TGTGCCAGCAATCGGGACAGGGGGCGCCGGGAGACCCAGTACTTC. It encodes CASNRDRGRRETQYF.

This chain links TRBV27 with TRBJ2-7, with D possibly matching TRBD1 (6 bases). V lost 0 bases and J 2 bases, leaving 11 bases between the germline ends. Germline lookup yields CDR1 MNHEY and CDR2 SMNVEV (reference sequence). The CDR3 has 15 residues. CDR3 in amino acids: CASSLSPGHPYEQYF. CDR3 in DNA: TGTGCCAGCAGTTTATCCCCGGGACATCCCTACGAGCAGTACTTC.

The genes are TRBV6-4 and TRBJ1-5; TRBD1 agrees at 7 bases. The V gene's germline CDR1 is MRHNA and CDR2 SNTAGT. This CDR3 is built from 13 residues. V shed 5 bases, J shed 3 bases, and the junction held 1 base outside the gene matches. CDR3 nucleotide sequence: TGTGCCAGCAGTACAGGGGTCAATCAGCCCCAGCATTTT. This encodes CASSTGVNQPQHF.

The CDR3: CASSYRPQGAVPLGYTF. CDR3 DNA: TGTGCCAGCAGCTACCGACCCCAGGGGGCTGTCCCCCTCGGCTACACCTTC. The gene calls are TRBV7-2 and TRBJ1-2; 8 bases map to TRBD1. V dropped 4 bases and J dropped 8; count of bases not matched to a gene: 18. The CDR3 covers 17 residues. CDR1 is SGHTA and CDR2 is FQGNSA in the germline V gene.

The V call is TRBV5-4, the J call TRBJ1-2; D not resolved. Germline loops: CDR1 SGHNT, CDR2 YYREEE (reference sequence). Trimming stripped 4 bases from V and 7 bases from J, with 11 bases between. There are 12 residues in the CDR3. The DNA for the CDR3 is TGTGCCAGCAGCAGCCCAATTCGTGGCTACACCTTC. This encodes CASSSPIRGYTF.

This clone turned up a few times. J is TRBJ1-5 and V is TRBV7-8; no reliable D call. CDR1 SGHVS and CDR2 FQNEAQ come from the germline V gene. The V end was cut by 5 bases, the J end by 4 bases, with 3 bases between. The CDR3 sequence is 11 residues long. The chain's CDR3 is CASSRNQPQHF. As DNA, the CDR3 is TGTGCCAGCAGCCGGAATCAGCCCCAGCATTTT. Drawing the rest from reference TRBV7-8 and TRBJ1-5, the complete variable domain is GAGVSQSPRYKVAKRGQDVALRCDPISGHVSLFWYQQALGQGPEFLTYFQNEAQLDKSGLPSDRFFAERPEGSVSTLKIQRTQQEDSAVYLCASSRNQPQHFGDGTRLSIL.

V gene TRBV11-2 combines with J gene TRBJ2-1, with D maybe TRBD2 (6 bases). Germline assignment: CDR1 SGHAT and CDR2 FQNNGV. CDR3 length equals 15 residues. With 1 base removed from V and 10 bases from J, the gap between germline ends came to 17 bases. The DNA of the CDR3 is TGTGCCAGCAGCTTAGTGGGTGGGGGGAATGGGGAGCAGTTCTTC. Translation: CASSLVGGGNGEQFF.

The chain has TRBV6-5 and TRBJ1-1, with D maybe TRBD1 (6 bases). Germline values: CDR1 MNHEY, CDR2 SVGAGI. This CDR3 is 15 amino acids long. The V and J ends lost 3 bases and 9 bases respectively, with 20 bases between them. CDR3 sequence: CASSYYRDTPGQAFF. In DNA form, the CDR3 reads TGTGCCAGCAGTTATTACCGGGACACTCCGGGCCAAGCTTTCTTT.

The V gene is TRBV7-3, the J gene TRBJ2-2, with D maybe TRBD2 (6 bases). The CDR3 consists of 15 residues. Trimming took 2 bases from V and 3 from J, leaving 10 bases between them. The germline CDR1 and CDR2 sequences are SGHTA and FQGTGA. The CDR3 reads CASSLDPGDTGELFF. CDR3 sequence (DNA): TGTGCCAGCAGCTTAGATCCGGGAGACACCGGGGAGCTGTTTTTT. The entire variable domain, with the rest obtained from reference TRBV7-3 and TRBJ2-2, is as follows: GAGVSQTPSNKVTEKGKYVELRCDPISGHTALYWYRQSLGQGPEFLIYFQGTGAADDSGLPNDRFFAVRPEGSVSTLKIQRTERGDSAVYLCASSLDPGDTGELFFGEGSRLTVL.

This clone was picked up a small number of times. The chain has TRBV5-5 and TRBJ2-5, with D possibly TRBD1 on 6 matching bases. The CDR3 covers 14 residues. V was shortened by 5 bases and J by 3 bases, with 14 bases between the two germline ends. Germline V gene lookup returns CDR1 SGHKS and CDR2 YYEKEE (reference sequence). CDR3 sequence (DNA): TGTGCCAGCAGGCCCCTAGGGGGAGAAGAGACCCAGTACTTC. Protein: CASRPLGGEETQYF.

The chain combines TRBV7-6 with TRBJ2-7, with D maybe TRBD2 (6 bases). The CDR3 length is 13 residues. The germline V gene encodes CDR1 SGHVS and CDR2 FNYEAQ. V was clipped by 2 bases and J by 4 bases, with 9 bases between them. The CDR3 sequence is CASSLSRGYEQYF. The CDR3 DNA follows: TGTGCCAGCAGCTTATCCCGGGGGTACGAGCAGTACTTC.

Only one count was recorded for this clone. V usage is TRBV19 and J usage is TRBJ1-2; D is possibly TRBD1 (6 bases). Germline CDR1 and CDR2: LNHDA and SQIVND (reference sequence). The V end lost 7 bases, the J end lost 2 bases, and 11 bases lay between the germline ends. The CDR3 sequence is 13 residues long. The CDR3 nucleotides are TGTGCCAGTACCCCTGACAGGAACTATGGCTACACCTTC. Translated, it gives CASTPDRNYGYTF.

The chain links TRBV5-4 to TRBJ1-6, with D possibly matching TRBD1 (6 bases). The CDR3 loop spans 17 amino acids. From germline, CDR1 is SGHNT and CDR2 YYREEE (reference sequence). The V end was cut by 3 bases, the J end by 5 bases, with 18 bases between. CDR3 nucleotides: TGTGCCAGCAGCTCGAATGGGCAACAGGGTGATAATTCACCCCTCCACTTT. Protein sequence: CASSSNGQQGDNSPLHF.

The chain uses TRBV5-1 and TRBJ1-2; D remains unclear. Trimming cost V 2 bases and J 1 base, with 12 bases left between them. The germline V gene has CDR1 SGHRS and CDR2 YFSETQ. The CDR3 has 15 residues. In DNA, the CDR3 is TGCGCCAGCAGCTTAGATAACGGCGGTAACTATGGCTACACCTTC. Translating it yields CASSLDNGGNYGYTF.

This clone showed up just once. This chain links TRBV10-3 with TRBJ2-2, with a tentative D call TRBD2 (5 bases). The germline V gene has CDR1 ENHRY and CDR2 SYGVKD. Trimming left V 6 bases short and J 1 base short, with 9 bases between. CDR3 size: 14 residues. CDR3: CAIRAGLNTGELFF. CDR3 nucleotide sequence: TGTGCCATCAGGGCAGGACTGAACACCGGGGAGCTGTTTTTT.

This sequence joins TRBV5-4 and TRBJ1-1; 8 bases are a match to TRBD1. The CDR3 extends over 13 amino acids. From germline, CDR1 is SGHNT and CDR2 YYREEE (reference sequence). Losses at the gene ends were 0 bases for V and 11 bases for J; bases not matched to a gene: 6. In DNA form, the CDR3 reads TGTGCCAGCAGCTTGGCTACGACAGGGGCGGCTTTCTTT. It is translated as CASSLATTGAAFF.

J is TRBJ2-1 and V is TRBV7-9; 7 bases fit TRBD2. CDR1 and CDR2 (germline): SEHNR, FQNEAQ (reference sequence). The CDR3 runs to 14 residues. V trimming: 4 bases; J trimming: 10 bases; junction bases outside the gene matches: 10. CDR3 sequence reads: CASSSHLLASEQFF. The CDR3 DNA sequence: TGTGCCAGCAGCTCCCACCTACTAGCGTCGGAGCAGTTCTTC.